This record concerns one T cell receptor beta chain sequence. It was with a sample-barcoded 5' primer and a J-beta primer mix that a second PCR of roughly 7 to 12 cycles was run. TCRdb fed the 5' RACE reads into MiXCR, producing one record per CDR3 protein. Altogether over 600,000 distinct CDR3 sequences are present, about 61% being singletons, with the ten largest covering around 25%. This entry comes from a study of blood T cells in healthy people across ages. The sequence derives from a man aged 35 to 55 in good health. What was sequenced was blood.

In DNA, the CDR3 is TGTGCCAGCAGCGACAACACCAGGGGAGGTGAGCAGTACTTC. It translates to CASSDNTRGGEQYF. The rearrangement links TRBV7-6 to TRBJ2-5; D might be TRBD1 or TRBD2, each matching 6 bases. The CDR3 extends over 14 amino acids. V lost 5 bases, J lost 11 bases, and 21 bases lay in between. From germline, CDR1 is SGHVS and CDR2 FNYEAQ. The complete variable domain, with remaining parts taken from reference TRBV7-6 and TRBJ2-5, reads GAGVSQSPRYKVTKRGQDVALRCDPISGHVSLYWYRQALGQGPEFLTYFNYEAQQDKSGLPNDRFSAERPEGSISTLTIQRTEQRDSAMYRCASSDNTRGGEQYFGPGTRLLVL.